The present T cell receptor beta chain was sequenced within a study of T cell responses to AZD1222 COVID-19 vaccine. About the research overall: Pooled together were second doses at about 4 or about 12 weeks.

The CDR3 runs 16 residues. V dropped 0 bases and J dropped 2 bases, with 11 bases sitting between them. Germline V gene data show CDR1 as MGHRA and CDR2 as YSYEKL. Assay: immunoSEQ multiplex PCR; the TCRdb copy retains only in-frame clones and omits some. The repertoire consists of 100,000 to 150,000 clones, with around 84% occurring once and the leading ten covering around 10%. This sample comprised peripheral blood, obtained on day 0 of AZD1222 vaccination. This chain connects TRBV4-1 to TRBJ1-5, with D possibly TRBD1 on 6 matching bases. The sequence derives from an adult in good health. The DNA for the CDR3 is TGCGCCAGCAGCCAAGATGGGGGCCTCGGCAATCAGCCCCAGCATTTT. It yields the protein CASSQDGGLGNQPQHF.